This T cell receptor (beta chain) comes out of a study of cytomegalovirus exposure and HLA in healthy donors. With 60 Vbeta and 13 Jbeta primers, the PCR was carried out. TCRdb's copy holds only in-frame clones and misses some; the assay was immunoSEQ multiplex PCR. The table has roughly 200,000 clones, roughly 82% seen once; the top ten hold roughly 0.5%. This CDR3 region has 14 residues. The V and J ends lost 4 bases and 6 bases, in that order; junction bases with no gene match: 5. The receptor was isolated from a woman between 45 and 65 years old in good health and CMV-seronegative. Sequencing was done on a sample of PBMCs. V is TRBV5-3 and J is TRBJ2-1; 9 nucleotides line up with TRBD1. TRBV5-3 is an ORF, and what it does is uncertain. CDR3 protein: CARSPGQGSNEQFF. The CDR3 nucleotides are TGTGCCAGAAGCCCCGGACAGGGGAGCAATGAGCAGTTCTTC.